Following are 16 T cell receptor beta chains from one sample sequenced in a study of identical twins. TCRdb fed the 5' RACE reads into MiXCR, producing one record per CDR3 protein. Of around 1.7 million distinct CDR3 sequences in the sample, 32% were seen once. The sequencing sample was made of cord blood. These receptors came from a newborn girl in good health.

The DNA for the CDR3 is TGTGCCAGCAGTCCAAGAACCCCCAGGGACAATGAGCAGTTCTTC. Its protein product is CASSPRTPRDNEQFF. This chain joins TRBV27 and TRBJ2-1; possibly TRBD1 for D (5 bases). The germline V gene has CDR1 MNHEY and CDR2 SMNVEV (reference sequence). The V gene lost 5 bases and the J gene lost 5 bases, with 16 bases spanning the gap. This CDR3 is built from 15 residues.

This clonotype was counted a few times. The CDR3 region has the DNA TGTGCCAGCAGCACCCAGACTAGAACAATAGAGCAGTTCTTC. It encodes CASSTQTRTIEQFF. The V and J genes are TRBV7-2 and TRBJ2-1, with D tentatively TRBD2 (6 bases). The CDR3 contains 14 residues. The germline V gene encodes CDR1 SGHTA and CDR2 FQGNSA. Trimming shortened V by 5 bases and J by 10 bases, and 18 bases separated the two germline ends. Looking up the rest from reference TRBV7-2 and TRBJ2-1 gives the full variable domain: GAGVSQSPSNKVTEKGKDVELRCDPISGHTALYWYRQSLGQGLEFLIYFQGNSAPDKSGLPSDRFSAERTGGSVSTLTIQRTQQEDSAVYLCASSTQTRTIEQFFGPGTRLTVL.

This chain links TRBV7-9 with TRBJ2-1, with D tentatively TRBD1 (6 bases). There are 15 residues in the CDR3. Germline V CDR1 and CDR2: SEHNR, FQNEAQ (reference sequence). Trimming pared 4 bases from V and 5 bases from J, leaving 15 bases between. In DNA, the CDR3 is TGTGCCAGCAGCTCCCCTCAGGGGCCGAACAATGAGCAGTTCTTC. Residues: CASSSPQGPNNEQFF.

The chain recombines TRBV5-5 with TRBJ1-1, with 9 bases aligning to TRBD1. Losses at the gene ends were 3 bases for V and 1 base for J; bases not matched to a gene: 7. CDR1 and CDR2 from the germline V gene are SGHKS and YYEKEE (reference sequence). This CDR3 is 16 amino acids long. Here the CDR3 reads CASSSRTGASNTEAFF. CDR3 coding DNA: TGTGCCAGCAGCTCCCGGACAGGGGCGTCGAACACTGAAGCTTTCTTT.

This clonotype appeared a few times. This chain links TRBV20-1 with TRBJ1-1; a possible D gene is TRBD1 (6 bases). CDR3 size: 15 residues. Per germline, CDR1 DFQATT and CDR2 SNEGSKA (reference sequence). V was clipped by 1 base and J by 1 base, with 13 bases between them. The CDR3 bases are TGCAGTGCTAGAGTCTTTGGGGGCTCGAACACTGAAGCTTTCTTT. This translates into CSARVFGGSNTEAFF.

This chain links TRBV9 with TRBJ2-3; TRBD1 agrees at 8 bases. J lost 1 base, V lost 0 bases, and 4 bases had no gene match. Germline CDR1 is SGDLS and CDR2 is YYNGEE. The CDR3 is made up of 16 amino acids. CDR3 DNA: TGTGCCAGCAGCGTAGGGGCGGACAGGGGCACAGATACGCAGTATTTT. This gives the protein CASSVGADRGTDTQYF.

This clonotype was picked up a small number of times. V is TRBV29-1 and J is TRBJ1-2; D may be TRBD1 (5 bases). Germline CDR1 reads SQVTM; CDR2 reads ANQGSEA. V gave up 6 bases and J gave up 2 bases, with 16 bases separating them. The CDR3 runs 14 residues. CDR3 residues: CSVNSGLGNYGYTF. The CDR3 DNA reads TGCAGCGTAAATTCAGGGCTAGGAAACTATGGCTACACCTTC.

This sequence joins TRBV19 and TRBJ1-1; TRBD1 matches at 8 bases. V lost 4 bases and J lost 2; bases outside the gene matches: 6. The V gene's germline CDR1 is LNHDA and CDR2 SQIVND (reference sequence). This CDR3 is 15 amino acids long. CDR3 nucleotides: TGTGCCAGTAGTACCAGGGGGCGGAGAAACACTGAAGCTTTCTTT. Protein sequence: CASSTRGRRNTEAFF. Combining the CDR3 with reference TRBV19 and TRBJ1-1 gives the whole variable domain DGGITQSPKYLFRKEGQNVTLSCEQNLNHDAMYWYRQDPGQGLRLIYYSQIVNDFQKGDIAEGYSVSREKKESFPLTVTSAQKNPTAFYLCASSTRGRRNTEAFFGQGTRLTVV.

The rearrangement joins TRBV27 to TRBJ2-3; no definite D call. The germline V and J ends were trimmed by 1 base and 3 bases, with 5 bases remaining between them. The CDR3 totals 13 residues. Germline CDR1 MNHEY, CDR2 SMNVEV (reference sequence). CDR3 amino acids: CASSLFVTDTQYF. The CDR3 bases are TGTGCCAGCAGTTTATTTGTTACAGATACGCAGTATTTT.

This chain joins TRBV20-1 and TRBJ2-3; D is possibly TRBD2 (5 bases). V lost 6 bases to trimming and J lost 4 bases, with 20 bases between them. Germline CDR1 DFQATT, CDR2 SNEGSKA (reference sequence). The CDR3 is 15 amino acids. CDR3 in amino acids: CSAKKGGSASDTQYF. CDR3 in DNA: TGCAGTGCGAAGAAAGGCGGTAGCGCCTCAGATACGCAGTATTTT.

This chain uses TRBV10-3 with TRBJ1-2; no definite D call. The CDR3 is 11 amino acids. V lost 4 bases to trimming and J lost 8 bases, with 8 bases between them. Germline V CDR1 and CDR2: ENHRY, SYGVKD. In DNA, the CDR3 is TGTGCCATCAGTGGAGGTAGGGGCTACACCTTC. Amino acids: CAISGGRGYTF.

This clonotype was recorded at least ten times. This chain uses TRBV7-9 with TRBJ2-4, with no clear D. The germline V gene has CDR1 SEHNR and CDR2 FQNEAQ (reference sequence). This CDR3 has 16 amino acids. The V end was cut by 3 bases, the J end by 1 base, with 13 bases between. The CDR3 is CASSFITRGAKNIQYF. The CDR3 DNA follows: TGTGCCAGCAGCTTTATCACCCGCGGTGCCAAAAACATTCAGTACTTC.

This clonotype was seen more than once but under ten times. This chain's CDR3 is CASSYFPREAFF. DNA for the CDR3: TGTGCCAGCAGTTACTTCCCCAGGGAAGCTTTCTTT. The rearrangement links TRBV6-2 or TRBV6-3 to TRBJ1-1; D is unclear. In germline, CDR1 is MNHEY, CDR2 SVGEGT. This CDR3 region has 12 residues. The V gene lost 1 base and the J gene lost 8 bases, with 8 bases spanning the gap.

Many counts were recorded for this clonotype. The V and J genes are TRBV4-2 and TRBJ1-2; D is perhaps TRBD1 (5 bases). V dropped 0 bases and J dropped 1 base, with 15 bases sitting between them. The CDR3 totals 17 residues. Looked up from germline, CDR1 is LGHNA and CDR2 is YNFKEQ. The DNA of the CDR3 is TGTGCCAGCAGCCAAGATCGAGCAGGGTCCCGTAACTATGGCTACACCTTC. This sequence encodes CASSQDRAGSRNYGYTF.

This chain uses TRBV7-9 with TRBJ2-1; D not resolved. Deletions cut 1 base from V and 10 bases from J, with 8 bases between. Germline V gene lookup returns CDR1 SEHNR and CDR2 FQNEAQ (reference sequence). The CDR3 is made up of 12 amino acids. The DNA for the CDR3 is TGTGCCAGCAGCTTAGGGTTGTGGGAGCAGTTCTTC. Residues: CASSLGLWEQFF.

The genes are TRBV29-1 and TRBJ1-2; D is uncertain. This CDR3 has 11 residues. Germline CDR1 and CDR2: SQVTM and ANQGSEA. The germline V and J ends were trimmed by 0 bases and 4 bases, with 3 bases remaining between them. CDR3 in amino acids: CSVEDRYGYTF. The CDR3 region has the DNA TGCAGCGTTGAAGATCGCTATGGCTACACCTTC.